This T cell receptor (beta chain) is drawn from a study of PD-L1 blockade in urothelial cancer. On the study more broadly: Blood samples had a median of roughly 140,000 T cells, 80,000 to 100,000 unique TCRs, and clonality 0.07 to 0.08. General study points: Tumor-associated TCR clones expanded more in blood at 3 weeks in patients with durable benefit.

Turning to this clone: The antigen is not known.

CDR3 length: 15 residues. V shed 0 bases, J shed 2 bases, and the junction held 3 bases outside the gene matches. The germline gives CDR1 SGDLS, CDR2 YYNGEE. Patients were living with locally advanced or metastatic urothelial carcinoma. Patients each gave 1 to 8 samples, pretreatment and on-treatment. Clones were sequenced by immunoSEQ multiplex PCR, and TCRdb holds only the in-frame ones, with some missing. The repertoire has about 29,000 clones, around 87% of them found once; the top ten carry less than 4%. The sequencing used PBMCs, collected around atezolizumab (anti-PD-L1) treatment. This receptor was obtained from a middle-aged man with urothelial cancer. This rearrangement joins TRBV9 to TRBJ2-7, with 9 nucleotides matching TRBD1. The CDR3 DNA reads as TGTGCCAGCAGCGTAGAGGACAGGGGTCCCTACGAGCAGTACTTC. This sequence encodes CASSVEDRGPYEQYF.